This TCR beta chain was identified during a study of breast tumors, draining lymph nodes, adjacent tissues. TCRdb ran MiXCR on the multiplex PCR reads and lists one entry per CDR3 protein. This table has hundreds of thousands of distinct CDR3 sequences, roughly 32% appearing once. Study results and caveats: Tumor T cell lymph node origin was a supported hypothesis, not proven. Tumor and nontumor repertoires were significantly more similar in luminal-like than in basal-like breast cancer.

Samples came from axillary lymph nodes draining the breast cancer. This clonotype was observed once. Its antigen is not identified. The sequence was obtained from a female donor with breast cancer. Some clones in this sample may be carry-over from other donors' samples. Sequencing input: axillary lymph node tissue.

As DNA, the CDR3 is TGTGCCAGCAGCGTAGCCGGCGGCTACACCTTC. This codes for CASSVAGGYTF. V is TRBV9 and J is TRBJ1-2; the D is unclear. The CDR3 consists of 11 residues. The ends were cut back, 0 bases at V and 8 bases at J, with 5 bases in the middle. Germline V gene data show CDR1 as SGDLS and CDR2 as YYNGEE. The entire variable domain, with the rest obtained from reference TRBV9 and TRBJ1-2, is as follows: DSGVTQTPKHLITATGQRVTLRCSPRSGDLSVYWYQQSLDQGLQFLIQYYNGEERAKGNILERFSAQQFPDLHSELNLSSLELGDSALYFCASSVAGGYTFGSGTRLTVV.